Below are 8 T cell receptor beta chains sequenced from a single sample in a study of blood T cells in healthy people across ages. Together with a sample-barcoded 5' primer, a J-beta primer mix was included in a second PCR lasting about 6 to 12 cycles. TCRdb reanalysed the 5' RACE reads using MiXCR and keeps one entry per CDR3 protein. The sample lists about 810,000 distinct CDR3 sequences; around 34% were seen once. Sequencing was done on a sample of blood. These receptor sequences come from a man younger than 35 in good health.

This clonotype has a handful of counts. The rearrangement links TRBV6-2 or TRBV6-3 to TRBJ1-1; 9 bases are shared with TRBD1. The V and J ends lost 4 bases and 5 bases, in that order; junction bases with no gene match: 2. The CDR3 runs to 13 residues. Germline CDR1 MNHEY, CDR2 SVGEGT. As DNA, the CDR3 is TGTGCCAGCAGTTGGGGACAGGGTACTGAAGCTTTCTTT. Translation: CASSWGQGTEAFF.

This clonotype was detected a few times. The V and J genes are TRBV30 and TRBJ2-5; D unresolved. Per germline, CDR1 GTSNPN and CDR2 SVGIG (reference sequence). The CDR3 totals 11 residues. Trimming removed 2 bases at V and 5 bases at J, with 6 bases between. This chain's CDR3 is CAWSPEETQYF. CDR3 bases: TGTGCCTGGAGTCCCGAGGAGACCCAGTACTTC.

The chain combines TRBV20-1 with TRBJ2-1; D may match TRBD1 or TRBD2 (5 bases each). V lost 3 bases and J 7 bases, leaving 10 bases between the germline ends. The CDR3 sequence is 12 residues long. CDR1 is DFQATT, CDR2 SNEGSKA, per germline (reference sequence). CDR3 DNA sequence: TGCAGTGCTAGCGTTGAGGGGAATGAGCAGTTCTTC. Encoded protein: CSASVEGNEQFF.

The sample holds a few counts of this clonotype. This may be a read error: a much more frequent sequence differs by one nucleotide. The rearrangement joins TRBV20-1 to TRBJ2-5; 9 bases fit TRBD2. Germline V gene lookup returns CDR1 DFQATT and CDR2 SNEGSKA (reference sequence). The CDR3 has 14 residues. V lost 8 bases, J lost 1 base, and 8 bases stayed unmatched. The chain's CDR3 is CSPKIAGAQETQYF. The CDR3 nucleotides are TGCAGTCCTAAGATAGCGGGGGCCCAAGAGACCCAGTACTTC.

This clonotype was found a few times. The V gene is TRBV20-1, the J gene TRBJ1-5, with D unclear. Trimming cost V 2 bases and J 1 base, with 12 bases left between them. The germline V gene has CDR1 DFQATT and CDR2 SNEGSKA (reference sequence). CDR3 length: 15 amino acids. This CDR3 is CSARRNGLSNQPQHF. CDR3 nucleotides: TGCAGTGCTAGAAGAAACGGTCTGAGCAATCAGCCCCAGCATTTT.

V gene TRBV7-2 combines with J gene TRBJ1-5, with D perhaps matching TRBD1 (5 bases). Germline assignment: CDR1 SGHTA and CDR2 FQGNSA. The V end lost 4 bases, the J end lost 2 bases, and 12 bases lay between the germline ends. This CDR3 contains 15 residues. This CDR3 reads CASSSVTGGNQPQHF. The CDR3 DNA sequence: TGTGCCAGCAGCTCCGTAACAGGAGGCAATCAGCCCCAGCATTTT.

V gene TRBV30 combines with J gene TRBJ2-7, with a possible D match to TRBD1 (5 bases). This CDR3 has 13 amino acids. V lost 0 bases, J lost 7 bases, and 13 bases lay in between. CDR1 is GTSNPN and CDR2 is SVGIG in the germline V gene (reference sequence). This chain's CDR3 is CAWSVPQGGEQYF. The DNA of the CDR3 is TGTGCCTGGAGTGTACCCCAGGGTGGGGAGCAGTACTTC. The complete variable domain, with remaining parts taken from reference TRBV30 and TRBJ2-7, reads SQTIHQWPATLVQPVGSPLSLECTVEGTSNPNLYWYRQAAGRGLQLLFYSVGIGQISSEVPQNLSASRPQDRQFILSSKKLLLSDSGFYLCAWSVPQGGEQYFGPGTRLTVT.

This clonotype was observed a handful of times. V and J are TRBV7-9 and TRBJ1-2; the match to TRBD1 covers 8 bases. Per germline, CDR1 SEHNR and CDR2 FQNEAQ (reference sequence). With 2 bases clipped from V and 6 bases from J, the junction kept 5 bases outside the gene matches. This CDR3 spans 14 amino acids. This CDR3 is CASSLTGTGHGYTF. The CDR3 bases are TGTGCCAGCAGCTTAACCGGGACAGGCCATGGCTACACCTTC.